The rows below give T cell receptor beta chains drawn from one sample of a study of long-term antiretroviral therapy in people with HIV. Libraries were prepared by immunoSEQ multiplex PCR; TCRdb keeps only in-frame clonotypes and omits some of them. The sample carries 28,000 or so clones, approximately 93% recorded once. The sequenced sample was unsorted PBMCs, obtained 6.2 years after starting antiretroviral therapy. All receptors derive from a man aged 35 to 55 with HIV. CDR3s include the opening cysteine and the closing phenylalanine or tryptophan.

J gene | V gene | CDR3 protein
TRBJ1-5 | TRBV9 | CASSALGGNQPQHF
TRBJ1-5 | TRBV28 | CASWEGNQPQHF
TRBJ2-2 | TRBV27 | CASRKSGQLFF
TRBJ1-1 | TRBV6-5 | CASSYEGREAFF
TRBJ2-3 | TRBV9 | CASEGLAGDTQYF
TRBJ2-3 | TRBV19 | CASRAGRVISDTQYF
TRBJ2-1 | TRBV5-1 | CASSSQPGPIRDEQFF
TRBJ2-7 | TRBV28 | CVLWGDRGYEQYF
TRBJ2-1 | TRBV6-4 | CASTSGQGPNNEQFF
TRBJ1-4 | TRBV5-4 | CASSAGGQGEKLFF
TRBJ2-5 | TRBV29-1 | CSVNGSPSSETQYF
TRBJ2-7 | TRBV28 | CASTDSINDYEQYF
TRBJ1-5 | TRBV10-2 | CASSERKDRGVQHF
TRBJ1-3 | TRBV9 | CASSVDGGAGNTIYF
TRBJ1-1 | TRBV25-1 | CASSEREAGGAFF
TRBJ2-5 | TRBV28 | CASRPHSGETQYF
TRBJ2-1 | TRBV18 | CASSPPIGGPNEQFF
TRBJ1-4 | TRBV5-4 | CASSLGNRGMAEKLFF
TRBJ2-3 | TRBV29-1 | CSAPLAGGLADTQYF
TRBJ2-5 | TRBV1 | CTSSQPPPLAGQETQYF
TRBJ1-6 | TRBV5-6 | CASSTGGSSPLHF
TRBJ2-5 | TRBV2 | CASRVTTGSETQYF
TRBJ2-1 | TRBV2 | CATQRASSYNEQFF
TRBJ2-7 | TRBV4-3 | CASSQGSTSGEQYF
TRBJ1-2 | TRBV5-4 | CASSLESGRGHGYTF
TRBJ2-7 | TRBV6-6 | CASGTGLAGSEQYF
TRBJ2-7 | TRBV2 | CASSEALADTDSYEQYF
TRBJ1-5 | TRBV6-1 | CASSGGTGNNQPQHF
TRBJ1-2 | TRBV7-2 | CASSLNTGTPMDGYTF
TRBJ2-7 | TRBV14 | CASSQVIYEQYF
TRBJ2-1 | TRBV4-2 | CASSQERDSSYNEQFF
TRBJ1-1 | TRBV7-9 | CASSPGQGGTEAFF
TRBJ2-3 | TRBV6-1 | CASSAWAASSTDTQYF
TRBJ2-1 | TRBV11-1 | CASSLGGGANEQFF
TRBJ1-4 | TRBV7-9 | CASSPGQNEKLFF
TRBJ2-3 | TRBV7-6 | CASSFPASGGAVSPDTQYF
TRBJ2-3 | TRBV5-5 | CASSRSGGTDTQYF
TRBJ1-4 | TRBV28 | CASSLAGGISTNEKLFF
TRBJ2-3 | TRBV7-9 | CASDSGDTQYF
TRBJ1-2 | TRBV27 | CASRDLNTGDFNYGYTF
TRBJ1-1 | TRBV2 | CASSGGDGTEAFF
TRBJ2-2 | TRBV7-9 | CASSPAGGSTGELFF
TRBJ1-6 | TRBV27 | CASSRGTVPSPLHF
TRBJ1-1 | TRBV28 | CASSPRKGANTEAFF